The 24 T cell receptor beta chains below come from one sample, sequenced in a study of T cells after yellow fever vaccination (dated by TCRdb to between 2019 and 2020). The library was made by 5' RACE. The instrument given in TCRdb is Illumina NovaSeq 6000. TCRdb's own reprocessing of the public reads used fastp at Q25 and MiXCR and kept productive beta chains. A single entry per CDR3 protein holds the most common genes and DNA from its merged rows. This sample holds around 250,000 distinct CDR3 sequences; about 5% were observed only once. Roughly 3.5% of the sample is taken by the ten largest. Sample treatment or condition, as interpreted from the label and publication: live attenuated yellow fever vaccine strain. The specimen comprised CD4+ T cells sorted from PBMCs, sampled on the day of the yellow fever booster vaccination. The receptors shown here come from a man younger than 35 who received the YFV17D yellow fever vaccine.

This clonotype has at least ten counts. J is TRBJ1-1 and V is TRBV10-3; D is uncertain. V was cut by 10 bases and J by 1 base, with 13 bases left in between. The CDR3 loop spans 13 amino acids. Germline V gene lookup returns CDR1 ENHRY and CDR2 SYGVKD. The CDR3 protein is CASWSFSNTEAFF. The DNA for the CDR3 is TGTGCCAGCTGGTCTTTTTCGAACACTGAAGCTTTCTTT.

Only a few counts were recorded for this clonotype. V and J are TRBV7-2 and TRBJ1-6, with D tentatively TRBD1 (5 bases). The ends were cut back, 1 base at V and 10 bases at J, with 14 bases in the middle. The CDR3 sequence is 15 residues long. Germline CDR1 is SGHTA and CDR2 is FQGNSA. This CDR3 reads CASSLVGREWSPLHF. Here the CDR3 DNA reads TGTGCCAGCAGCTTAGTAGGCAGGGAGTGGTCACCCCTCCACTTT.

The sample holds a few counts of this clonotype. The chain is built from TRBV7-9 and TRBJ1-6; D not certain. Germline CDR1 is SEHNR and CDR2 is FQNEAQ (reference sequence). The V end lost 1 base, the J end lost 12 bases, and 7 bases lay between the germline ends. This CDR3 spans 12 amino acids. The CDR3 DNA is TGTGCCAGCAGCTTAGGGGAGGGACCCCTCCACTTT. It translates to CASSLGEGPLHF.

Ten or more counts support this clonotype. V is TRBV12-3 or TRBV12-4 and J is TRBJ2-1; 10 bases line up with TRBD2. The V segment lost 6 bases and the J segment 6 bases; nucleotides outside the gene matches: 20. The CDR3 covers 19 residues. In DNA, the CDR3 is TGTGCCAGCAGAGAATTGAAATTGTTAGCGGGGGGACAACCCAATGAGCAGTTCTTC. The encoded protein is CASRELKLLAGGQPNEQFF.

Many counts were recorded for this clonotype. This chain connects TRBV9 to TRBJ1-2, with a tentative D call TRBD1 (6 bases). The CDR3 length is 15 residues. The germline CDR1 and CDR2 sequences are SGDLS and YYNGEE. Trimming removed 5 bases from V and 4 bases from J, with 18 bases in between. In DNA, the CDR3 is TGTGCCAGCAGTCGTTCGACAGGCCCTACCTATGGCTACACCTTC. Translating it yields CASSRSTGPTYGYTF.

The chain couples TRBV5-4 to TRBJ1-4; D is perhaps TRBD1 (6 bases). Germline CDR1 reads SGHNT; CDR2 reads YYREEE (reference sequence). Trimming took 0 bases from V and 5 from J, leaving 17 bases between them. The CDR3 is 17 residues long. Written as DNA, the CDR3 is TGTGCCAGCAGCTTGGGCGGGGGCCCCATGATGAATGAAAAACTGTTTTTT. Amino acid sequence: CASSLGGGPMMNEKLFF.

CDR3 amino acids: CAWSVSRMQETQYF. CDR3 in DNA: TGTGCCTGGAGTGTATCCCGTATGCAAGAGACCCAGTACTTC. The chain links TRBV30 to TRBJ2-5; D ambiguous. From germline, CDR1 is GTSNPN and CDR2 SVGIG (reference sequence). V lost 0 bases and J lost 2, with 10 bases in between. The CDR3 length is 14 residues.

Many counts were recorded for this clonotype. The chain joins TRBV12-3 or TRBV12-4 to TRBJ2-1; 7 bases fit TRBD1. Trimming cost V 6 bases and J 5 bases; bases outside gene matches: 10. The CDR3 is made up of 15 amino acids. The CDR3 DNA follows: TGTGCCAGCAGCTCCGGGACAGTCGCAAACAATGAGCAGTTCTTC. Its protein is CASSSGTVANNEQFF.

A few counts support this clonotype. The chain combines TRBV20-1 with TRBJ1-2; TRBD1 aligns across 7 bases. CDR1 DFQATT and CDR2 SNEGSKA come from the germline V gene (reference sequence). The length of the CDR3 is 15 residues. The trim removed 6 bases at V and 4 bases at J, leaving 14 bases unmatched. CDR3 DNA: TGCAGTGCCCGGAACAGGGGCCTTACTCTCTATGGCTACACCTTC. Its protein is CSARNRGLTLYGYTF.

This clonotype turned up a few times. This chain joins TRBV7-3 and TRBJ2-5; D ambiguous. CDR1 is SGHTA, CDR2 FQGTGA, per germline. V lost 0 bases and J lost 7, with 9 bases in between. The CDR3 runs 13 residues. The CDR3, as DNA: TGTGCCAGCAGCTTAACGTATTCAGGGACCCAGTACTTC. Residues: CASSLTYSGTQYF.

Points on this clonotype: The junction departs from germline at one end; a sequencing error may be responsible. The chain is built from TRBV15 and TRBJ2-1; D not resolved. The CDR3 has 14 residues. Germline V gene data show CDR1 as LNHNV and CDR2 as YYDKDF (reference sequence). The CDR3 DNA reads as TGTGCCACCAGCAGAGATAAGGCTCGGCTACCTATTCTCTTC. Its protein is CATSRDKARLPILF.

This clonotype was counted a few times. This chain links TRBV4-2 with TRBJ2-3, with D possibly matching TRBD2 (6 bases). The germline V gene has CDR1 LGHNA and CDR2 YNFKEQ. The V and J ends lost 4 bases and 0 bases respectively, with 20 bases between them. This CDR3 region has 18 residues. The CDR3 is CASSPSGTPTHSTDTQYF. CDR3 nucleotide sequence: TGTGCCAGCAGCCCCTCCGGGACTCCGACTCATAGCACAGATACGCAGTATTTT.

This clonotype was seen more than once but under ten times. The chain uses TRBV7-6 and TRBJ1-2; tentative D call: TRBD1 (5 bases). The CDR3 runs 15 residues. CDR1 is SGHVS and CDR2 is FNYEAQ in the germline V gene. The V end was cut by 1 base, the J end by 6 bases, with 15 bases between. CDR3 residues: CASSLGRQGLDGYTF. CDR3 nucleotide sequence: TGTGCCAGCAGCTTAGGACGGCAGGGCTTGGATGGCTACACCTTC.

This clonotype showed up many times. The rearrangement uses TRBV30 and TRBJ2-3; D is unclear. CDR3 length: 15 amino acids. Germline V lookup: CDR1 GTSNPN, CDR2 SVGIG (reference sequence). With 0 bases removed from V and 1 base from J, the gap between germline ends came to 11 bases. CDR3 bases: TGTGCCTGGAGTGTCTTAACTGTCGGCACAGATACGCAGTATTTT. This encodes CAWSVLTVGTDTQYF.

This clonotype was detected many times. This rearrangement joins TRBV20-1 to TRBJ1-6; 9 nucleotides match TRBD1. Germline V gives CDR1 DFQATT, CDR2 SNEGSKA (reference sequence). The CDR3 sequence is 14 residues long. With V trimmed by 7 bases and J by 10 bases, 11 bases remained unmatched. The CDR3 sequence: CSVLETGGQSPLHF. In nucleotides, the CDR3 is TGCAGTGTGTTGGAAACAGGGGGCCAGTCACCCCTCCACTTT.

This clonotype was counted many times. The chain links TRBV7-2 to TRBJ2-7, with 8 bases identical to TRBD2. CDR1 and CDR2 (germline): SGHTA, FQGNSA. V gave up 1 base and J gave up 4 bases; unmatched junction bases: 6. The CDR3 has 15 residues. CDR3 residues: CASSLDAGGAYEQYV. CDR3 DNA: TGTGCCAGCAGCTTAGATGCCGGGGGGGCTTACGAGCAGTACGTC.

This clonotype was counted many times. The CDR3 sequence: CSAREAVGYEQYF. The CDR3, as DNA: TGCAGTGCTAGAGAAGCCGTAGGCTACGAGCAGTACTTC. The rearrangement joins TRBV20-1 to TRBJ2-7; no reliable D call. The CDR3 sequence is 13 residues long. Germline V gene sequence: CDR1 DFQATT, CDR2 SNEGSKA (reference sequence). The ends were cut back, 0 bases at V and 3 bases at J, with 9 bases in the middle.

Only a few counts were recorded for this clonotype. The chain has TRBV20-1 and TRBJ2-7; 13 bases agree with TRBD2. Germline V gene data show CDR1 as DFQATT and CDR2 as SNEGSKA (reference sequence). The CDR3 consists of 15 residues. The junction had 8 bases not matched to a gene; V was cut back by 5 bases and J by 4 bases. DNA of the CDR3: TGCAGTGCTTTGGGGACTAGCGGGGTTACGTACGAGCAGTACTTC. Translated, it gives CSALGTSGVTYEQYF.

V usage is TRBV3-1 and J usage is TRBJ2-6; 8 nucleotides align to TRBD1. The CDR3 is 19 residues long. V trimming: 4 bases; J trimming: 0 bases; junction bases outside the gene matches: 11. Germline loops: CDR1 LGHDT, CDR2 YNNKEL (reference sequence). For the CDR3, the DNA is TGTGCCAGCAGCCTTTCCGGGACAGGACCTCACTCTGGGGCCAACGTCCTGACTTTC. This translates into CASSLSGTGPHSGANVLTF.

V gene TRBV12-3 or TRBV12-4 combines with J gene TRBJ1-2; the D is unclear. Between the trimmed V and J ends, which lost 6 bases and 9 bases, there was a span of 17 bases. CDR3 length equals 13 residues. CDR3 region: CASRRGSMTSYTF. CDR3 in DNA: TGTGCCAGCAGGCGCGGGTCTATGACGAGCTACACCTTC.

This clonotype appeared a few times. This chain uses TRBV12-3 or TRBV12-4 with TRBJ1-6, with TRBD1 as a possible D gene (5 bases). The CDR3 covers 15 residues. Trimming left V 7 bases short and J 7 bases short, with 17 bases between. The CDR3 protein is CASTLSPGRNSPLHF. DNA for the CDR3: TGTGCCAGCACCCTTTCCCCGGGGCGCAATTCACCCCTCCACTTT.

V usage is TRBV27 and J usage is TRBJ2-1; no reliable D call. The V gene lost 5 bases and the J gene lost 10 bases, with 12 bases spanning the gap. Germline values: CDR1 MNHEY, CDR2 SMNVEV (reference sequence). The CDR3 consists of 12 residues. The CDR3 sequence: CASSPLLSEQFF. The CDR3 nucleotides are TGTGCCAGCAGTCCCCTCCTCAGCGAGCAGTTCTTC.

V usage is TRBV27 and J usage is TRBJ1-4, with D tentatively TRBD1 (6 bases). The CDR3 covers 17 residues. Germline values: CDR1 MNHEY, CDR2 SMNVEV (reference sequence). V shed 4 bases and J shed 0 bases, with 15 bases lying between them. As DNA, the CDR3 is TGTGCCAGCAGTTCAGAAGGGGGTACCTCAACTAATGAAAAACTGTTTTTT. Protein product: CASSSEGGTSTNEKLFF.

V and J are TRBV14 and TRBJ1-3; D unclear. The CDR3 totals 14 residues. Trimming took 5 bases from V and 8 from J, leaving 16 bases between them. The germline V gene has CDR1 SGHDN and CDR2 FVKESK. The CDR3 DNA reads TGTGCCAGCAGCGTCCAAAACGAATACGACACCATATATTTT. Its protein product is CASSVQNEYDTIYF.